The 5 T cell receptor beta chains below were found in one sample sequenced in a study of blood T cell repertoires in COVID-19. Generated by immunoSEQ multiplex PCR, the TCRdb table keeps only in-frame clones and is missing some. The sample contains roughly 260,000 clones, about 89% of which appear only once. Specimen: peripheral blood. The receptors derive from a middle-aged man who had recovered from COVID-19.

The J gene is TRBJ1-1, the V gene TRBV6-1; tentatively, D is TRBD1 (6 bases). The length of the CDR3 is 14 residues. Trimming removed 2 bases from V and 5 bases from J, with 12 bases in between. The germline CDR1 and CDR2 sequences are MNHNS and SASEGT. The CDR3 is CASSEQGSFTEAFF. CDR3 sequence (DNA): TGTGCCAGCAGTGAACAGGGGAGTTTTACTGAAGCTTTCTTT.

The chain links TRBV14 to TRBJ1-2; the D is unclear. Germline V gene lookup returns CDR1 SGHDN and CDR2 FVKESK. The CDR3 totals 15 residues. V lost 1 base, J lost 4 bases, and 13 bases lay in between. CDR3 region: CASSQGPSVSYGYTF. The CDR3 region has the DNA TGTGCCAGCAGCCAAGGCCCTTCTGTTAGCTATGGCTACACCTTC.

The rearrangement links TRBV12-5 to TRBJ2-3; 7 nucleotides line up with TRBD2. This CDR3 is built from 14 residues. CDR1 is LGHNT and CDR2 is FRNRAP in the germline V gene. V shed 3 bases, J shed 1 base, and the junction held 1 base outside the gene matches. The chain's CDR3 is CASGFLAGTDTQYF. The CDR3 DNA reads as TGTGCTAGTGGTTTCCTAGCGGGCACAGATACGCAGTATTTT.

CDR3 bases: TGTGCCAGCTCACCACTCCGACAGGGCCCTAGCACAGATACGCAGTATTTT. Translation gives CASSPLRQGPSTDTQYF. The rearrangement uses TRBV18 and TRBJ2-3; TRBD1 matches 7 bases. The germline CDR1 and CDR2 sequences are KGHSH and LQKENI. The length of the CDR3 is 17 residues. With 1 base clipped from V and 0 bases from J, the junction kept 7 bases outside the gene matches.

V gene TRBV29-1 combines with J gene TRBJ2-2; 10 nucleotides match TRBD1. This CDR3 is built from 15 residues. CDR1 is SQVTM, CDR2 ANQGSEA, per germline. The J segment lost 7 bases and the V segment lost 4 bases, leaving 9 bases of the junction unmatched. Written as DNA, the CDR3 is TGCAGCGTTGGTCCGGGACAGGGGATTAACGGGGAGCTGTTTTTT. Translation: CSVGPGQGINGELFF.